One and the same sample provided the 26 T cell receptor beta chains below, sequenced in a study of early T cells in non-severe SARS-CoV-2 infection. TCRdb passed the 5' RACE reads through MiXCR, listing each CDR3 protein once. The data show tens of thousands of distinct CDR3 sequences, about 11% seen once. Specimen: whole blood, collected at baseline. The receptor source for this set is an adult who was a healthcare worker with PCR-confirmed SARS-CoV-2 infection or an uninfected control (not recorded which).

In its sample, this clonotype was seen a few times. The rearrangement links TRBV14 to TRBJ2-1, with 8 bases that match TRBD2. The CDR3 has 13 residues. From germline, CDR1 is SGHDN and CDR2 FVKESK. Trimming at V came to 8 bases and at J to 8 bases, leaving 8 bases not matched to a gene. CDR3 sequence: CASVGGAGDEQFF. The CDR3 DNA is TGTGCCAGCGTCGGGGGGGCAGGGGATGAGCAGTTCTTC. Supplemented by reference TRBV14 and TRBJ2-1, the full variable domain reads EAGVTQFPSHSVIEKGQTVTLRCDPISGHDNLYWYRRVMGKEIKFLLHFVKESKQDESGMPNNRFLAERTGGTYSTLKVQPAELEDSGVYFCASVGGAGDEQFFGPGTRLTVL.

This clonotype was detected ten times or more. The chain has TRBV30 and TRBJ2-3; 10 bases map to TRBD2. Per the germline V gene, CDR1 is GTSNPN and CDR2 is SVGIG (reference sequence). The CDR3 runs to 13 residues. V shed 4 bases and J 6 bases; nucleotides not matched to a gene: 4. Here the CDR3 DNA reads TGTGCCTGGACACTAGCGGGGTGGGATACGCAGTATTTT. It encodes CAWTLAGWDTQYF. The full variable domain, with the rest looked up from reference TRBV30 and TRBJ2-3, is SQTIHQWPATLVQPVGSPLSLECTVEGTSNPNLYWYRQAAGRGLQLLFYSVGIGQISSEVPQNLSASRPQDRQFILSSKKLLLSDSGFYLCAWTLAGWDTQYFGPGTRLTVL.

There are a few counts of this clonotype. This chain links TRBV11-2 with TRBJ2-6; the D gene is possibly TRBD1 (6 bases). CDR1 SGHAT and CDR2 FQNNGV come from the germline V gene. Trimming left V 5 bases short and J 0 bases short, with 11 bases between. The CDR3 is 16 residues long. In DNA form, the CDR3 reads TGTGCCAGCAGCGGTCGGACAGACTCTGGGGCCAACGTCCTGACTTTC. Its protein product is CASSGRTDSGANVLTF.

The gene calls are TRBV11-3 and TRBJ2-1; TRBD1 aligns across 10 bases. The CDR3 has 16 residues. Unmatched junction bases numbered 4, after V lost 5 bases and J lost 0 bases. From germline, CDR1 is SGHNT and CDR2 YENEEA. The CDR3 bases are TGTGCCAGCAGCCTGACAGGGGGCAGCTCCTACAATGAGCAGTTCTTC. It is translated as CASSLTGGSSYNEQFF. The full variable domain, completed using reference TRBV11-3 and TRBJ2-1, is EAGVVQSPRYKIIEKKQPVAFWCNPISGHNTLYWYLQNLGQGPELLIRYENEEAVDDSQLPKDRFSAERLKGVDSTLKIQPAELGDSAVYLCASSLTGGSSYNEQFFGPGTRLTVL.

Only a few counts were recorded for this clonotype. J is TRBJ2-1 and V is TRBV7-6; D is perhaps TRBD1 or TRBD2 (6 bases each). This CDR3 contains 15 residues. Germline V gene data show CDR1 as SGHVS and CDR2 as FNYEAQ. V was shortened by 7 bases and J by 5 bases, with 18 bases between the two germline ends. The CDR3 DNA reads TGTGCCAGCATCCCCCTGGTAGGGGGGAACAATGAGCAGTTCTTC. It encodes CASIPLVGGNNEQFF.

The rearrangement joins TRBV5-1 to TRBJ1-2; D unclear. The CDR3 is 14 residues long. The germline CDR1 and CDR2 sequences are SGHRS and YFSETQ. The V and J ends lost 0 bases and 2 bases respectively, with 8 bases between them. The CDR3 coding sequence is TGCGCCAGCAGCTTGGGAGGGAGCAACTATGGCTACACCTTC. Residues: CASSLGGSNYGYTF.

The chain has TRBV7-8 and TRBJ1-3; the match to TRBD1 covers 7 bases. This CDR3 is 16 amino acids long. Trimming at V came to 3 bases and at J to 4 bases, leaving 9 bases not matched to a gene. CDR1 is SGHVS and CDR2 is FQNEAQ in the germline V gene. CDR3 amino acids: CASSFRGGAGGNTIYF. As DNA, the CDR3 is TGTGCCAGCAGCTTCCGAGGGGGCGCGGGAGGAAACACCATATATTTT.

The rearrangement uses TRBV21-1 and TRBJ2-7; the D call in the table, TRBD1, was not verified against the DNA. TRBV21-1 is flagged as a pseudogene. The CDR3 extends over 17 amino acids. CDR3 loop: CASSPQTWTGGSYEQYF. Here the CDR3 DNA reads TGTGCCAGCAGCCCCCAGACCTGGACAGGGGGTTCCTACGAGCAGTACTTC.

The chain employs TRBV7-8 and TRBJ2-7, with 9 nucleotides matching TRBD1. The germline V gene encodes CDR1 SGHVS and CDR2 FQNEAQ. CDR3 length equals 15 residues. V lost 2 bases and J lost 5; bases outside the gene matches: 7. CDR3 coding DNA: TGTGCCAGCAGCTTACAGGGACAGGGTGTTGACGAGCAGTACTTC. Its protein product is CASSLQGQGVDEQYF.

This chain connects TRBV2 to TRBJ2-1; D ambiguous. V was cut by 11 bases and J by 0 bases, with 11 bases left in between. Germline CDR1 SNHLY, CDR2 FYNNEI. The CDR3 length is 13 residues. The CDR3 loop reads CAQQPSSYNEQFF. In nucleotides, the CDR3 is TGTGCCCAGCAGCCGAGCTCCTACAATGAGCAGTTCTTC. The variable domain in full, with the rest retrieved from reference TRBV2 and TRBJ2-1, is EPEVTQTPSHQVTQMGQEVILRCVPISNHLYFYWYRQILGQKVEFLVSFYNNEISEKSEIFDDQFSVERPDGSNFTLKIRSTKLEDSAMYFCAQQPSSYNEQFFGPGTRLTVL.

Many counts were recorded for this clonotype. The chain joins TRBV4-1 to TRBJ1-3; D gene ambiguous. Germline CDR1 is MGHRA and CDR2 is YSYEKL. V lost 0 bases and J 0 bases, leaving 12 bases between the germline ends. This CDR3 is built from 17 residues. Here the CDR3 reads CASSQEAVRYSGNTIYF. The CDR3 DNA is TGCGCCAGCAGCCAAGAGGCGGTCAGGTACTCTGGAAACACCATATATTTT.

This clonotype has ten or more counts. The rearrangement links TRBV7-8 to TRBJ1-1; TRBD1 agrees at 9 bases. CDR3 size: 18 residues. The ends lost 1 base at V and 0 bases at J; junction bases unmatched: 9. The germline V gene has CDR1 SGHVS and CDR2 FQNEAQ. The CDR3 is CASSLEEGQGGMNTEAFF. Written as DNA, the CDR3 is TGTGCCAGCAGCTTAGAAGAGGGACAGGGAGGAATGAACACTGAAGCTTTCTTT.

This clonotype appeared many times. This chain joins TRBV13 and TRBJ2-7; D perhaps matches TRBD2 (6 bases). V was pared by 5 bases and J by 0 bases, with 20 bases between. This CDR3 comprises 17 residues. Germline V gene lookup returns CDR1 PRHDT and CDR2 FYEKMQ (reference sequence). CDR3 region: CASSLSGRGASSYEQYF. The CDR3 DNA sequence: TGTGCCAGCAGCCTCTCAGGGCGGGGCGCTTCCTCCTACGAGCAGTACTTC.

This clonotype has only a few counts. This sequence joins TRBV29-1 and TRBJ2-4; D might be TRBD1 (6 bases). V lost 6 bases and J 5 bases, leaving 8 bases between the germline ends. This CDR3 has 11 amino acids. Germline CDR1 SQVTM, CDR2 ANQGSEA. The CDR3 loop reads CSVDSQNIQYF. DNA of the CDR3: TGCAGCGTGGACAGTCAAAACATTCAGTACTTC.

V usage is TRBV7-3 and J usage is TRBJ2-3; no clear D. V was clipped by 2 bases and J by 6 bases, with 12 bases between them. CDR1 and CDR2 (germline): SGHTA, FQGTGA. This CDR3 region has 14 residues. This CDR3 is CASSLGPPGDTQYF. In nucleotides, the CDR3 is TGTGCCAGCAGCTTAGGCCCCCCGGGTGATACGCAGTATTTT.

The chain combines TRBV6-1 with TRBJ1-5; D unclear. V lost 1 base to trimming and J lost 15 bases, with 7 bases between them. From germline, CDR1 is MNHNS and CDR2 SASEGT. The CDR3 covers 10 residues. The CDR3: CASSEGAAHF. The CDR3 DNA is TGTGCCAGCAGTGAAGGTGCTGCGCATTTT.

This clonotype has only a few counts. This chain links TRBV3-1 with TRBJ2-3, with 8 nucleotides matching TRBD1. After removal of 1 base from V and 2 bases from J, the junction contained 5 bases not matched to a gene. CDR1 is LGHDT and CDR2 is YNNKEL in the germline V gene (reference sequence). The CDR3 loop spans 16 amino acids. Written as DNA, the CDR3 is TGTGCCAGCAGCCAAGTTCTGACAGGGGCCACAGATACGCAGTATTTT. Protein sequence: CASSQVLTGATDTQYF.

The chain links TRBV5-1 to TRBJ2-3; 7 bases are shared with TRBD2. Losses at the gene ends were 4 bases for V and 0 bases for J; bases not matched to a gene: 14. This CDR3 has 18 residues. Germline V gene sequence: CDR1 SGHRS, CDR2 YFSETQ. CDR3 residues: CASSLGLLSGPSTDTQYF. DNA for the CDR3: TGCGCCAGCAGCCTGGGCCTCCTTAGCGGGCCGAGCACAGATACGCAGTATTTT.

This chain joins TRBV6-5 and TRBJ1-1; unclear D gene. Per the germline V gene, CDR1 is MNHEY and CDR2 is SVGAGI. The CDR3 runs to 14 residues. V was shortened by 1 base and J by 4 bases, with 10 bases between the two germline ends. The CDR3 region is CASSYFYRSTEAFF. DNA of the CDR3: TGTGCCAGCAGTTACTTCTACCGGAGCACTGAAGCTTTCTTT.

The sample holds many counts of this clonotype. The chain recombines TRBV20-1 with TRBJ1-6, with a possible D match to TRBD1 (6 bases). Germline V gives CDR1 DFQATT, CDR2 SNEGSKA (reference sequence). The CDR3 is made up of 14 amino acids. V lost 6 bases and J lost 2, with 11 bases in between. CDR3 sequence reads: CSARTVAYNSPLHF. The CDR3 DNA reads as TGCAGTGCCCGGACAGTCGCCTATAATTCACCCCTCCACTTT.

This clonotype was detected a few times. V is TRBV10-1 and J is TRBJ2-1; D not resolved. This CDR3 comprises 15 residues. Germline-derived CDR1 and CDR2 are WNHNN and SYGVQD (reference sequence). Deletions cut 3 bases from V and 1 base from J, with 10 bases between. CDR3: CASSDGSVSYNEQFF. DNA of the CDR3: TGCGCCAGCAGTGACGGGTCAGTGTCCTACAATGAGCAGTTCTTC.

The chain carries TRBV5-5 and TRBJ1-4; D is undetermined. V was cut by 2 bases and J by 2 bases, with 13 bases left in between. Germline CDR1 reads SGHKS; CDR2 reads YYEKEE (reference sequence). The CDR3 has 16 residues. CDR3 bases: TGTGCCAGCAGCTTACCTATGACTGTCACTAATGAAAAACTGTTTTTT. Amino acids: CASSLPMTVTNEKLFF. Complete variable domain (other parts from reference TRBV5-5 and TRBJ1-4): DAGVTQSPTHLIKTRGQQVTLRCSPISGHKSVSWYQQVLGQGPQFIFQYYEKEERGRGNFPDRFSARQFPNYSSELNVNALLLGDSALYLCASSLPMTVTNEKLFFGSGTQLSVL.

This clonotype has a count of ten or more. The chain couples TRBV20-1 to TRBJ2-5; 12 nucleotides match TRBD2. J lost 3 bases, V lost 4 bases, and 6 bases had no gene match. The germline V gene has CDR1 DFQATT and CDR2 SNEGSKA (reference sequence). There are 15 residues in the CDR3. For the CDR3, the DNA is TGCAGTGCTAACCTAGGACTAGCGGGGAAAGAGACCCAGTACTTC. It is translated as CSANLGLAGKETQYF.

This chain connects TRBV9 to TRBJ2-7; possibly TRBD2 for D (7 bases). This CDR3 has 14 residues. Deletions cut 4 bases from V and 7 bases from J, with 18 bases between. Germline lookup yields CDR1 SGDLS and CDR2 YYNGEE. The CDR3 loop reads CASSPTGGPEEQYF. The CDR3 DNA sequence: TGTGCCAGCAGCCCAACCGGGGGGCCCGAGGAGCAGTACTTC.

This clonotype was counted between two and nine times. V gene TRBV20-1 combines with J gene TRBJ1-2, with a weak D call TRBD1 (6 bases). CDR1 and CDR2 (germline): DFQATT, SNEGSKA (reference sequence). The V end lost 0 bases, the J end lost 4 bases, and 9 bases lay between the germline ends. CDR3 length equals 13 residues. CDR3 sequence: CSARDGQFYGYTF. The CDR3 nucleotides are TGCAGTGCTAGAGATGGACAGTTCTATGGCTACACCTTC.

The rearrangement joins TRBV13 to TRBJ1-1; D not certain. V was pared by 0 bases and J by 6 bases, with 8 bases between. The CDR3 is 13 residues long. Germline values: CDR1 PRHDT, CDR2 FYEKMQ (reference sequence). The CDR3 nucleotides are TGTGCCAGCAGCTTAGGCTTTATGTCTGAAGCTTTCTTT. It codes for CASSLGFMSEAFF.